This T cell receptor beta chain was sequenced in a study of a mutant IDH1 vaccine in newly diagnosed glioma. On this clone itself: Its specificity is unknown.

The time point: week 23, last vaccination. The vaccine gave 300 ug of a 20-mer mutant IDH1 peptide subcutaneously per dose. The assay was immunoSEQ multiplex PCR, and TCRdb's table has in-frame clones only and misses some. The data contain roughly 60,000 clones, over 70% of them singletons. The clonotype comes from a man in his forties with glioma. This specimen consisted of PBMCs, obtained from a glioma patient whose treatment included an IDH1 peptide vaccine.

CDR3 nucleotide sequence: TGTGCCAGCAGCTTATGGCACCAAGAGACCCAGTACTTC. It encodes CASSLWHQETQYF. The rearrangement joins TRBV11-2 to TRBJ2-5, with D uncertain. There are 13 residues in the CDR3. Deletions cut 2 bases from V and 0 bases from J, with 4 bases between. CDR1 and CDR2 (germline): SGHAT, FQNNGV. The full variable domain, completed using reference TRBV11-2 and TRBJ2-5, is EAGVAQSPRYKIIEKRQSVAFWCNPISGHATLYWYQQILGQGPKLLIQFQNNGVVDDSQLPKDRFSAERLKGVDSTLKIQPAKLEDSAVYLCASSLWHQETQYFGPGTRLLVL.